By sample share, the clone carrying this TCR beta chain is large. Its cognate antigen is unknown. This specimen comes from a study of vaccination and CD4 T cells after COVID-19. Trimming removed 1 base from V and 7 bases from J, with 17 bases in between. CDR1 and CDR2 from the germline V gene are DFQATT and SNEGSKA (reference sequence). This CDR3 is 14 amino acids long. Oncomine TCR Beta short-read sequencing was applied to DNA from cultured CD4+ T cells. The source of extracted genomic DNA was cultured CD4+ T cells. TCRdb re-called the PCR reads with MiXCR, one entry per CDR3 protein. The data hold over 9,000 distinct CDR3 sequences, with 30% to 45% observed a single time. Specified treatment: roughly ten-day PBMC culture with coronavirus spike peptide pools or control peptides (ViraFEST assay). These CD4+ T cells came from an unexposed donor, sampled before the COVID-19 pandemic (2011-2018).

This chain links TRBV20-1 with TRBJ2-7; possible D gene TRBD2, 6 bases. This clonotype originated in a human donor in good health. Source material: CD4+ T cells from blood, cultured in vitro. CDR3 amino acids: CSARGHLLAGEQYF. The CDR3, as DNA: TGCAGTGCTAGAGGCCATTTACTAGCAGGGGAGCAGTACTTC.